This entry concerns a single TCR beta chain. Its antigen is currently unknown. V shed 0 bases and J shed 9 bases, with 10 bases lying between them. The length of the CDR3 is 14 residues. CDR1 is SGHNT, CDR2 YYREEE, per germline (reference sequence). These data belong to a study of cytomegalovirus exposure and HLA in healthy donors. Background on the study: Of all 398 donors who were genotyped, roughly 85% belonged to the Caucasian-associated ancestry cluster.

General study findings and limits: Across donors, most TCRs were seen rarely, yet some public ones were widespread. Most of the TCR beta V segments (in an earlier analysis) were productive either about 87% or about 30% of the time.

13 Jbeta primers and 60 Vbeta primers were used for the PCR. Measured with immunoSEQ multiplex PCR; TCRdb has only the in-frame clones, and not every one. The profile shows 150,000 to 200,000 clones, 80% to 90% of them singletons. The V and J genes are TRBV5-4 and TRBJ1-6; D not resolved. This TCR was recovered from a man aged 50 to 60 in good health and CMV-seropositive. The sample was PBMCs. CDR3 residues: CASSLDLRGSPLHF. CDR3 bases: TGTGCCAGCAGCTTGGACTTAAGAGGTTCACCCCTCCACTTT.